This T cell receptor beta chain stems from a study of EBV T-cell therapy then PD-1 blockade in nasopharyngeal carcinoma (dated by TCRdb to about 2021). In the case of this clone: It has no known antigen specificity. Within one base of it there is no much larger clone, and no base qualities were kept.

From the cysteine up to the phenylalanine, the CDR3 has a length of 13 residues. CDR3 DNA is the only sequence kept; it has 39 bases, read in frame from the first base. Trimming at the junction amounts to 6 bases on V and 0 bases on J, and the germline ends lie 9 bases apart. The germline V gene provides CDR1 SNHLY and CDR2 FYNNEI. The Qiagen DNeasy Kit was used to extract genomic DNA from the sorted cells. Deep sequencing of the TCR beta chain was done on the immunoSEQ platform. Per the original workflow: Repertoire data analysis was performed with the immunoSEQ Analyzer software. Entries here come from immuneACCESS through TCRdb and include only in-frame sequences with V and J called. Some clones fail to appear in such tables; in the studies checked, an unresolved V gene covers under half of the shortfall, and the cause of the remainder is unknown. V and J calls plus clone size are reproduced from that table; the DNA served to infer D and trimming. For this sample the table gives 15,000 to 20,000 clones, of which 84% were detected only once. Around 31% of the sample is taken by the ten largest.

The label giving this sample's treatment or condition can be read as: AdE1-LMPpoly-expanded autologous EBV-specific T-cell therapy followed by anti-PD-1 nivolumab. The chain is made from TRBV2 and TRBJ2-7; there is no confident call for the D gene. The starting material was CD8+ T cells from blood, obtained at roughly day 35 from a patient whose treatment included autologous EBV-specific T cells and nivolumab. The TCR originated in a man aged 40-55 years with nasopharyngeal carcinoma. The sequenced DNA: TGTGCCAGCAGCTTAGATACCTCCTACGAGCAGTACTTC. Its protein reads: CASSLDTSYEQYF.